This T cell receptor beta chain was recovered during a study of blood T cell repertoires in COVID-19. In the study overall: Samples of COVID-19 (acute and convalescent) were obtained from the United States, Italy and Spain.

CDR1 is MNHEY, CDR2 SMNVEV, per germline (reference sequence). V was pared by 8 bases and J by 4 bases, with 11 bases between. The CDR3 runs 13 residues. In assigning cohorts, the study relied on participant-reported clinical history. Cohort 3 recovery required two negative PCRs, clearance, or symptom resolution. Data came from immunoSEQ multiplex PCR; TCRdb stores just in-frame clones and leaves some out. The table has 250,000 to 300,000 clones, roughly 86% seen once. This TCR was sampled from a woman aged 55-75 years who had recovered from COVID-19. The chain employs TRBV27 and TRBJ2-2; D is perhaps TRBD1 (6 bases). The sample comprised PBMCs or T cells enriched from blood (not recorded which). The chain's CDR3 is CASQRGSTGELFF. CDR3 nucleotide sequence: TGTGCCAGCCAAAGGGGGAGCACCGGGGAGCTGTTTTTT.